Presented here are 8 T cell receptor beta chains from one specimen sequenced in a study of glioma-infiltrating T cells. Using RNA template, CDR3s of TCR alpha and beta were amplified with iRepertoire arm-PCR. TCRdb reprocessed the multiplex PCR reads with MiXCR, giving one entry per CDR3 protein. The repertoire holds 90,000 or so distinct CDR3 sequences, with approximately 40% as singletons. Sequencing used glioma tissue, nonneoplastic brain tissue, or PBMCs (not recorded which). Every receptor here comes from a human donor with low-grade glioma or glioblastoma, undergoing nonglioma brain surgery, or in good health (not recorded which).

The J gene is TRBJ2-1, the V gene TRBV24-1, with D possibly matching TRBD2 (6 bases). The V end lost 2 bases, the J end lost 8 bases, and 12 bases lay between the germline ends. The CDR3 is 14 residues long. Germline loops: CDR1 KGHDR, CDR2 SFDVKD. The DNA for the CDR3 is TGTGCCACCAGTGATTGGTTCGCGGGACATGAGCAGTTCTTC. Translating gives CATSDWFAGHEQFF.

Many counts were recorded for this clonotype. V and J are TRBV5-1 and TRBJ2-1; TRBD2 agrees at 10 bases. The trim removed 4 bases at V and 8 bases at J, leaving 15 bases unmatched. This CDR3 is built from 17 residues. Germline values: CDR1 SGHRS, CDR2 YFSETQ. CDR3 in DNA: TGCGCCAGCAGCCTCCAGACAAGCGGGGGGGCTTCAGATGAGCAGTTCTTC. Translated, it gives CASSLQTSGGASDEQFF.

This clonotype has at least ten counts. The chain recombines TRBV24-1 with TRBJ2-2; 7 nucleotides line up with TRBD1. This CDR3 has 14 amino acids. Trimming took 6 bases from V and 0 from J; bases not matched to a gene: 0. Per germline, CDR1 KGHDR and CDR2 SFDVKD. CDR3 sequence reads: CATSTGANTGELFF. In DNA, the CDR3 is TGTGCCACCAGTACAGGGGCGAACACCGGGGAGCTGTTTTTT.

CDR3 sequence reads: CATNPGLAGGKNIQYF. CDR3 coding DNA: TGTGCCACCAACCCGGGACTAGCGGGTGGCAAAAACATTCAGTACTTC. The genes are TRBV24-1 and TRBJ2-4; the match to TRBD2 covers 12 bases. CDR1 is KGHDR, CDR2 SFDVKD, per germline. This CDR3 spans 16 amino acids. J was trimmed by 3 bases and V by 8 bases; bases with no gene match: 7.

The chain has TRBV4-1 and TRBJ2-1; tentatively, D is TRBD2 (6 bases). Germline CDR1 is MGHRA and CDR2 is YSYEKL. Trimming shortened V by 0 bases and J by 9 bases, and 9 bases separated the two germline ends. This CDR3 comprises 13 residues. In DNA form, the CDR3 reads TGCGCCAGCAGCCAAGAGGGAGGCGGTGAGCAGTTCTTC. Translating gives CASSQEGGGEQFF.

This clonotype was found many times. The V and J genes are TRBV6-1 and TRBJ2-3; unclear D gene. Between the trimmed V and J ends, which lost 2 bases and 9 bases, there was a span of 6 bases. CDR3 length: 11 amino acids. From germline, CDR1 is MNHNS and CDR2 SASEGT. The CDR3 region is CASSELRTQYF. In DNA, the CDR3 is TGTGCCAGCAGTGAATTGCGGACGCAGTATTTT.

In this sample, this clonotype turned up many times. The chain combines TRBV6-2 or TRBV6-3 with TRBJ2-6, with D possibly being TRBD1 or TRBD2 (5 bases each). The CDR3 loop spans 17 amino acids. V was trimmed by 2 bases and J by 0 bases, leaving 11 bases between them. CDR1 and CDR2 (germline): MNHEY, SVGEGT. In DNA form, the CDR3 reads TGTGCCAGCAGTTACGGGGGAGCAAGCTCTGGGGCCAACGTCCTGACTTTC. Translated, it gives CASSYGGASSGANVLTF.

About this clonotype: Here the CDR3 omits its conserved ending phenylalanine or tryptophan, so a read error is the likely source. V is TRBV12-3 or TRBV12-4 and J is TRBJ1-1, with D perhaps TRBD1 (5 bases). Trimming removed 6 bases at V and 6 bases at J, with 14 bases between. CDR3 length: 13 amino acids. DNA for the CDR3: TGTGCCAGCAGCTTTACTCGGGGCGCTGAAGCTTTCCTT. As protein: CASSFTRGAEAFL.